This record concerns one T cell receptor beta chain sequence. The target antigen is unknown. Clones were sequenced by immunoSEQ multiplex PCR, and TCRdb holds only the in-frame ones, with some missing. The table includes around 60,000 clones, around 84% detected once. These data are taken from a study of a mutant IDH1 vaccine in newly diagnosed glioma. Time point indicated: week 23, last vaccination. Vaccinated patients received 300 ug of mutant IDH1 20-mer peptide per dose, with topical imiquimod. V was trimmed by 5 bases and J by 9 bases, leaving 20 bases between them. The CDR3 totals 16 residues. The germline V gene has CDR1 SGHTA and CDR2 FQGNSA.

This sequence originates from a man aged 25-40 years with glioma. The sample consisted of PBMCs, taken from a glioma patient whose treatment included an IDH1 peptide vaccine. The gene calls are TRBV7-2 and TRBJ1-6; a weak D match, TRBD1 (6 bases). CDR3 sequence reads: CASSHPGGANGSPLHF. In nucleotides, the CDR3 is TGTGCCAGCAGCCACCCGGGGGGGGCCAATGGTTCACCCCTCCACTTT.